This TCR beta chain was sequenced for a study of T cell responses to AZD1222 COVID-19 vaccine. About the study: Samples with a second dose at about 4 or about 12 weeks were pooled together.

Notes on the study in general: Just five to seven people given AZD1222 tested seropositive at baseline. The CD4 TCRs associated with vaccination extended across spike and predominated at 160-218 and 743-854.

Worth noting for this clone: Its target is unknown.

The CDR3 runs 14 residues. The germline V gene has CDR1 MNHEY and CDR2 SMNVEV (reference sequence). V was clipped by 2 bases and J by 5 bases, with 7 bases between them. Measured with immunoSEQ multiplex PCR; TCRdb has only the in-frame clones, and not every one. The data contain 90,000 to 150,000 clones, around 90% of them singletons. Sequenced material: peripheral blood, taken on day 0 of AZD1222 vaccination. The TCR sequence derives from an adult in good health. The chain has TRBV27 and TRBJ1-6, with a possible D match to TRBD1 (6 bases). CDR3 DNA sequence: TGTGCCAGCAGTTTAGGACAGAATAATTCACCCCTCCACTTT. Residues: CASSLGQNNSPLHF.